The 18 T cell receptor beta chains listed next were all sequenced from one sample in a study of T cells in Graves' hyperthyroidism and ophthalmopathy. TCR beta CDR3 region amplification was performed from RNA transcripts. The HTBI primer set served for first-round RT-PCR of the TCR CDR3. TCRdb used MiXCR to reprocess the multiplex PCR reads, holding one entry per CDR3 protein. In the table there are about 180,000 distinct CDR3 sequences, approximately 15% of which are singletons. The source material was blood. These receptors were taken from a woman aged 45-60 years with Graves' hyperthyroidism.

This clonotype was seen at least ten times. This rearrangement joins TRBV2 to TRBJ2-2; 12 bases are shared with TRBD2. V shed 5 bases, J shed 4 bases, and the junction held 11 bases outside the gene matches. CDR3 length: 18 residues. Germline CDR1 reads SNHLY; CDR2 reads FYNNEI. The CDR3 sequence: CASSPGPSSGGATGELFF. CDR3 sequence (DNA): TGTGCCAGCAGTCCCGGCCCTTCTAGCGGGGGGGCCACCGGGGAGCTGTTTTTT.

Points on this clonotype: This may come from a read error, since a much larger clone is one base off. This rearrangement joins TRBV29-1 to TRBJ1-2; D unclear. The germline V and J ends were trimmed by 4 bases and 7 bases, with 16 bases remaining between them. Looked up from germline, CDR1 is SQVTM and CDR2 is ANQGSEA. This CDR3 contains 13 residues. Written as DNA, the CDR3 is TGCAGCGTTGGGTCCACCTCGTCGGCTGGCTACACCTTC. It codes for CSVGSTSSAGYTF.

The CDR3 region has the DNA TGTGCCAGCAGTTTCCTCTCGGGGGATGGCTACACCTTC. Translation: CASSFLSGDGYTF. V is TRBV12-3 or TRBV12-4 and J is TRBJ1-2, with a weak D call TRBD1 (5 bases). The germline V and J ends were trimmed by 3 bases and 6 bases, with 11 bases remaining between them. The CDR3 length is 13 residues.

The chain couples TRBV6-5 to TRBJ2-3; 12 positions match TRBD2. The V gene's germline CDR1 is MNHEY and CDR2 SVGAGI. J gave up 5 bases and V 0 bases, and 12 bases lay outside the gene matches. The CDR3 runs to 19 residues. The CDR3 DNA follows: TGTGCCAGCAGTTACTCGAACGGGCTAGCGGGGGGGTCAGGAGATACGCAGTATTTT. Translated: CASSYSNGLAGGSGDTQYF.

To note about this clonotype: A read error may be the cause here, since a much bigger clone is one base away. The chain has TRBV7-3 and TRBJ2-1; D unresolved. The germline CDR1 and CDR2 sequences are SGHTA and FQGTGA. The germline V and J ends were trimmed by 2 bases and 3 bases, with 14 bases remaining between them. This CDR3 region has 16 residues. CDR3 nucleotide sequence: TGTGCCAGCAGCTTAGGTCCCAGCCCTATCTACAATGAGCAGTTCTTC. This codes for CASSLGPSPIYNEQFF.

This clonotype was observed at least ten times. CDR3 nucleotides: TGTGCCAGCAGTGTGCGACAGGGAGTCTACGAGCAGTACTTC. Its protein product is CASSVRQGVYEQYF. V gene TRBV6-1 combines with J gene TRBJ2-7; 7 bases align to TRBD1. CDR3 size: 14 residues. V was clipped by 4 bases and J by 3 bases; unmatched bases: 6. In germline, CDR1 is MNHNS, CDR2 SASEGT.

The chain employs TRBV19 and TRBJ2-1, with D perhaps given as TRBD1 or TRBD2 (6 bases each). Germline CDR1 is LNHDA and CDR2 is SQIVND (reference sequence). The CDR3 sequence is 17 residues long. The V end lost 5 bases, the J end lost 2 bases, and 19 bases lay between the germline ends. This CDR3 reads CASSPRTDGGTYNEQFF. In DNA form, the CDR3 reads TGTGCCAGTAGTCCCCGTACGGACGGGGGCACCTACAATGAGCAGTTCTTC. Full variable domain (rest looked up from reference TRBV19 and TRBJ2-1): DGGITQSPKYLFRKEGQNVTLSCEQNLNHDAMYWYRQDPGQGLRLIYYSQIVNDFQKGDIAEGYSVSREKKESFPLTVTSAQKNPTAFYLCASSPRTDGGTYNEQFFGPGTRLTVL.

V gene TRBV4-1 combines with J gene TRBJ2-3; perhaps TRBD1 as D (5 bases). CDR1 is MGHRA, CDR2 YSYEKL, per germline. This CDR3 has 16 amino acids. Deletions cut 0 bases from V and 2 bases from J, with 12 bases between. The CDR3, as DNA: TGCGCCAGCAGCCAAGATCTGGCAGGGTCCACAGATACGCAGTATTTT. Its translation: CASSQDLAGSTDTQYF.

This clonotype occurred many times. The chain carries TRBV19 and TRBJ2-1; 7 nucleotides agree with TRBD1. The trim removed 3 bases at V and 4 bases at J, leaving 6 bases unmatched. This CDR3 spans 15 amino acids. The V gene's germline CDR1 is LNHDA and CDR2 SQIVND (reference sequence). CDR3 loop: CASSITGTAYNEQFF. The CDR3 nucleotides are TGTGCCAGTAGTATCACCGGGACAGCTTACAATGAGCAGTTCTTC.

This clonotype was seen ten or more times. The chain uses TRBV6-5 and TRBJ1-1; D not certain. Trimming cost V 2 bases and J 0 bases, with 7 bases left between them. Germline V gene data show CDR1 as MNHEY and CDR2 as SVGAGI. The CDR3 has 14 residues. The CDR3 is CASSYKILNTEAFF. For the CDR3, the DNA is TGTGCCAGCAGTTACAAGATCTTGAACACTGAAGCTTTCTTT.

This clonotype was detected many times. This sequence joins TRBV6-2 or TRBV6-3 and TRBJ1-4, with D maybe TRBD1 (6 bases). This CDR3 has 13 amino acids. V lost 8 bases and J lost 5, with 12 bases in between. Germline values: CDR1 MNHEY, CDR2 SVGEGT. CDR3 nucleotide sequence: TGTGCCAGCGAACGACAGGAGAATGAAAAACTGTTTTTT. Residues: CASERQENEKLFF.

This clonotype was detected many times. The chain links TRBV5-6 to TRBJ1-1, with D tentatively TRBD1 (5 bases). This CDR3 region has 14 residues. The ends were cut back, 0 bases at V and 3 bases at J, with 9 bases in the middle. Germline V lookup: CDR1 SGHDT, CDR2 YYEEEE. The CDR3 nucleotides read TGTGCCAGCAGCTTGGCCGGGGGTGACACTGAAGCTTTCTTT. Its translation is CASSLAGGDTEAFF. The full variable domain, completed using reference TRBV5-6 and TRBJ1-1, is DAGVTQSPTHLIKTRGQQVTLRCSPKSGHDTVSWYQQALGQGPQFIFQYYEEEERQRGNFPDRFSGHQFPNYSSELNVNALLLGDSALYLCASSLAGGDTEAFFGQGTRLTVV.

This clonotype was recorded many times. V is TRBV5-6 and J is TRBJ1-2, with 7 bases identical to TRBD1. The CDR3 is 14 amino acids. Losses at the gene ends were 4 bases for V and 5 bases for J; bases not matched to a gene: 8. The germline V gene has CDR1 SGHDT and CDR2 YYEEEE. Here the CDR3 reads CASSLGTALYGYTF. CDR3 bases: TGTGCCAGCAGCCTGGGGACAGCCCTATATGGCTACACCTTC.

This clonotype turned up a few times. The CDR3 protein is CSAPPSTTGESGYTF. CDR3 bases: TGCAGTGCCCCACCCTCGACGACAGGAGAGAGTGGCTACACCTTC. The V call is TRBV20-1, the J call TRBJ1-2, with D perhaps matching TRBD1 (6 bases). This CDR3 is 15 amino acids long. Germline values: CDR1 DFQATT, CDR2 SNEGSKA (reference sequence). Between the trimmed V and J ends, which lost 6 bases and 7 bases, there was a span of 24 bases.

This clonotype was detected many times. This sequence joins TRBV20-1 and TRBJ2-7, with TRBD1 as a possible D gene (7 bases). Trimming took 6 bases from V and 3 from J, leaving 15 bases between them. The CDR3 is made up of 13 amino acids. CDR1 and CDR2 (germline): DFQATT, SNEGSKA (reference sequence). The CDR3, as DNA: TGCAGTGCCGCGGGACAGCGGATCTACGAGCAGTACTTC. Translation: CSAAGQRIYEQYF.

This clonotype was seen repeatedly, ten times or more. The rearrangement uses TRBV7-2 and TRBJ2-7; D may match TRBD1 or TRBD2 (6 bases each). Germline lookup yields CDR1 SGHTA and CDR2 FQGNSA. With 6 bases removed from V and 3 bases from J, the gap between germline ends came to 18 bases. The CDR3 sequence is 15 residues long. CDR3 sequence reads: CASSQGGTYYYEQYF. In DNA form, the CDR3 reads TGTGCCAGCAGTCAAGGGGGGACTTACTACTACGAGCAGTACTTC.

This clonotype was recorded many times. The chain joins TRBV20-1 to TRBJ2-3, with D possibly TRBD2 on 5 matching bases. In germline, CDR1 is DFQATT, CDR2 SNEGSKA (reference sequence). V dropped 1 base and J dropped 6 bases, with 11 bases sitting between them. The CDR3 runs to 13 residues. The DNA of the CDR3 is TGCAGTGCTAGAGCGGGGTTCTGGGATACGCAGTATTTT. Translating it yields CSARAGFWDTQYF.

This clonotype was seen a few times. CDR3 residues: CASSQTGNNPGELFF. CDR3 bases: TGCGCCAGCAGCCAAACAGGGAACAACCCCGGGGAGCTGTTTTTT. The chain employs TRBV5-1 and TRBJ2-2, with a weak D call TRBD1 (6 bases). Germline V gene lookup returns CDR1 SGHRS and CDR2 YFSETQ. Trimming left V 4 bases short and J 6 bases short, with 16 bases between. This CDR3 is 15 amino acids long.